This TCR beta chain was retrieved from a study of shared clonotypes between healthy human individuals. CD8 cells regarded as naive lacked CD45RO, were positively chosen for CCR7, and omitted terminally differentiated effector memory CD45RA+ cells. Clones were sequenced by immunoSEQ multiplex PCR, and TCRdb holds only the in-frame ones, with some missing. The table has about 2 million clones, just under 95% seen once. This clone was observed a single time. This CDR3 has 15 residues. V was pared by 4 bases and J by 5 bases, with 19 bases between. Germline assignment: CDR1 SGDLS and CDR2 YYNGEE. This receptor was identified in a man aged 18-30 years in good health. This sequence joins TRBV9 and TRBJ2-7; D is perhaps TRBD1 (5 bases). Material: naive CD8+ T cells sorted from blood. As DNA, the CDR3 is TGTGCCAGCAGCACTGTAGATGGTAGGGGAAACGAGCAGTACTTC. Its protein is CASSTVDGRGNEQYF.